This T cell receptor (beta chain) appears in the sequencing data of a study of blood T cell repertoires in COVID-19. Participants were aged about 18 to 89 years, lived in 25 or so US areas, and enrolled virtually. The method was immunoSEQ multiplex PCR; TCRdb's version includes in-frame clones alone and lacks a portion of them. The table shows around 230,000 clones, with approximately 88% occurring only once. The V and J ends lost 7 bases and 14 bases, in that order; junction bases with no gene match: 20. The CDR3 has 15 residues. Germline-derived CDR1 and CDR2 are LNHDA and SQIVND (reference sequence).

This TCR came from a woman in her forties with acute COVID-19. The sample was PBMCs or T cells enriched from blood (not recorded which). V and J are TRBV19 and TRBJ2-3, with 8 bases lining up with TRBD1. The CDR3 here is CASKVAGGPEGTRYF. The CDR3 DNA reads as TGTGCCAGTAAGGTCGCAGGGGGCCCTGAGGGAACGAGGTATTTT.